This T cell receptor beta chain was captured by sequencing in a study of cytomegalovirus exposure and HLA in healthy donors. General study results and limits: A prior analysis recorded that most TCR beta V segments were productive about 90% or about 30% of the time. Cytomegalovirus-associated TCR beta chains were listed, numbering some 150. A likely sequencing artifact accounted for one observed cluster of highly shared sequence variants. In a later analysis, several top co-occurrence clusters appeared linked to parvovirus B19, influenza, CMV and Epstein-Barr virus.

In its sample, this clone was seen once. Its cognate antigen is unknown. This CDR3 has 17 amino acids. Germline CDR1 and CDR2: SGHRS and YFSETQ. The ends lost 3 bases at V and 7 bases at J; junction bases unmatched: 17. The PCR used 60 Vbeta and 13 Jbeta primers. TCRdb's table, derived via immunoSEQ multiplex PCR, lists solely in-frame clones and lacks some. The repertoire consists of 100,000 or so clones, with 80% occurring once and the leading ten covering less than 8%. This TCR was recovered from a man aged 25 to 45 in good health and CMV-seronegative. The genes are TRBV5-1 and TRBJ2-5; 8 bases fit TRBD2. The specimen sequenced was PBMCs. CDR3 protein: CASSWALPGGSGGTQYF. CDR3 sequence (DNA): TGCGCCAGCAGCTGGGCACTTCCGGGAGGGTCGGGAGGGACCCAGTACTTC.